These 16 T cell receptor beta chains came from one sample sequenced in a study of blood T cells in healthy people across ages. The second PCR ran about 6 to 12 cycles with a sample-barcoded 5' primer and J-beta primers. One entry per CDR3 protein results from TCRdb running MiXCR on the 5' RACE reads. The sample gives approximately 700,000 distinct CDR3 sequences, about 32% of which show up once; 15% to 17% is in the top ten. The sequenced sample was blood. The receptor set was obtained from a woman over 75 in good health.

With respect to this clonotype: The germline gene is not matched at one end of the junction; a read error may be the cause. The CDR3 is CAISDTGQGNTDTQYF. The CDR3 nucleotides are TGTGCCATTAGTGATACGGGTCAGGGTAACACAGATACGCAGTATTTT. The gene calls are TRBV10-3 and TRBJ2-3; TRBD1 might be the D (5 bases). The CDR3 extends over 16 amino acids. The germline V gene encodes CDR1 ENHRY and CDR2 SYGVKD.

To note about this clonotype: One end of the junction does not line up with germline, which may come from a read error. This chain joins TRBV6-2 or TRBV6-3 and TRBJ2-1; the match to TRBD1 covers 8 bases. CDR1 and CDR2 (germline): MNHEY, SVGEGT. The CDR3 spans 15 residues. In nucleotides, the CDR3 is TGTGCCGGCAGTTACTCGCGAACAGGGGGTGGTGAGCAGTTCTTC. Encoded protein: CAGSYSRTGGGEQFF.

Turning to this clonotype: One base away lies a much larger clone, so this may be a sequencing read error. The chain is built from TRBV20-1 and TRBJ2-1; TRBD2 agrees at 12 bases. The CDR3 has 16 amino acids. The germline gives CDR1 DFQATT, CDR2 SNEGSKA (reference sequence). The DNA for the CDR3 is TGCAGTGCTCCCGGACTAGCGGGAAACTCCTGCAATGAGCAGTTCTTC. Translation: CSAPGLAGNSCNEQFF.

This chain connects TRBV10-2 to TRBJ2-7; D is unclear. CDR3 length equals 14 residues. Trimming left V 3 bases short and J 0 bases short, with 9 bases between. Germline V gene sequence: CDR1 WSHSY, CDR2 SAAADI. DNA for the CDR3: TGCGCCAGCAGTGAAACAAGTAGCTCCTACGAGCAGTACTTC. Translated, it gives CASSETSSSYEQYF.

The J gene is TRBJ2-5, the V gene TRBV5-1; tentative D call: TRBD2 (6 bases). CDR1 is SGHRS, CDR2 YFSETQ, per germline. V was trimmed by 5 bases and J by 2 bases, leaving 19 bases between them. The CDR3 runs to 16 residues. The CDR3 DNA reads TGCGCCAGCAGTTCCCATGCTAGCGCGAGTCAAGAGACCCAGTACTTC. It is translated as CASSSHASASQETQYF. The full variable domain, with the rest looked up from reference TRBV5-1 and TRBJ2-5, is KAGVTQTPRYLIKTRGQQVTLSCSPISGHRSVSWYQQTPGQGLQFLFEYFSETQRNKGNFPGRFSGRQFSNSRSEMNVSTLELGDSALYLCASSSHASASQETQYFGPGTRLLVL.

The CDR3 DNA sequence: TGCAGTGCTTCAGGGACCCCGATCCAAGAGACCCAGTACTTC. It translates to CSASGTPIQETQYF. The chain employs TRBV20-1 and TRBJ2-5, with D perhaps given as TRBD1 or TRBD2 (5 bases each). The CDR3 is 14 amino acids. Trimming shortened V by 5 bases and J by 1 base, and 14 bases separated the two germline ends. Per the germline V gene, CDR1 is DFQATT and CDR2 is SNEGSKA (reference sequence).

This clonotype was detected many times. The chain couples TRBV6-2 or TRBV6-3 to TRBJ1-5; D unclear. Per germline, CDR1 MNHEY and CDR2 SVGEGT. The V gene lost 6 bases and the J gene lost 7 bases, with 19 bases spanning the gap. The CDR3 totals 15 residues. The CDR3 loop is CASSRWTSSGQPQHF. CDR3 sequence (DNA): TGTGCCAGCAGCCGGTGGACCTCCTCGGGGCAGCCCCAGCATTTT.

The chain recombines TRBV15 with TRBJ2-7; 7 nucleotides align to TRBD2. The last part of the DNA fits TRBJ2-5 better; the J call may be wrong. Germline CDR1 is LNHNV and CDR2 is YYDKDF (reference sequence). This CDR3 spans 14 amino acids. CDR3 DNA sequence: TGTGCCACCAGCATCGACGTGCGGGAGGAGACCCAGTACTTC. It codes for CATSIDVREETQYF.

This clonotype was detected a few times. V gene TRBV20-1 combines with J gene TRBJ2-1; 9 nucleotides match TRBD2. From germline, CDR1 is DFQATT and CDR2 SNEGSKA (reference sequence). The V segment lost 5 bases and the J segment 9 bases; nucleotides outside the gene matches: 14. The CDR3 runs 15 residues. The CDR3, as DNA: TGCAGTGCTCGAGGACGGCGGGGGGGCCTTGGTGAGCAGTTCTTC. Translated: CSARGRRGGLGEQFF.

This clonotype was observed a few times. The V and J genes are TRBV20-1 and TRBJ1-1; possible D gene TRBD1, 6 bases. The germline V gene has CDR1 DFQATT and CDR2 SNEGSKA (reference sequence). V was cut by 5 bases and J by 3 bases, with 10 bases left in between. The CDR3 is made up of 12 amino acids. CDR3 amino acids: CSAHRDHTEAFF. The CDR3 DNA is TGCAGTGCTCACAGGGACCACACTGAAGCTTTCTTT.

This clonotype occurred many times. The rearrangement uses TRBV29-1 and TRBJ2-1; D might be TRBD2 (6 bases). The CDR3 loop spans 15 amino acids. From germline, CDR1 is SQVTM and CDR2 ANQGSEA. V was clipped by 6 bases and J by 6 bases, with 21 bases between them. CDR3 coding DNA: TGCAGCGTCGATCCGGGACTGACGATTGGCAATGAGCAGTTCTTC. The encoded protein is CSVDPGLTIGNEQFF.

This clonotype was seen many times. It may be a read error: a sequence one base away is much more abundant. The chain is built from TRBV2 and TRBJ1-2, with D uncertain. This CDR3 spans 13 amino acids. V dropped 1 base and J dropped 2 bases, with 5 bases sitting between them. Germline assignment: CDR1 SNHLY and CDR2 FYNNEI. The chain's CDR3 is CASSEGRNYGYTF. DNA for the CDR3: TGTGCCAGCAGTGAAGGACGGAACTATGGCTACACCTTC.

Regarding this clonotype: A read error may produce the germline difference seen at one junction end. This chain links TRBV20-1 with TRBJ2-1; 7 bases match TRBD2. Germline loops: CDR1 DFQATT, CDR2 SNEGSKA (reference sequence). The CDR3 consists of 16 residues. The CDR3, as DNA: TGCAGTGCTAGAGGTAGGGACTACACGAAAGGGGCTGAGCGGTTCTTC. It codes for CSARGRDYTKGAERFF.

The chain combines TRBV20-1 with TRBJ2-3, with D perhaps TRBD2 (5 bases). Germline assignment: CDR1 DFQATT and CDR2 SNEGSKA (reference sequence). This CDR3 is built from 15 residues. Trimming removed 0 bases from V and 1 base from J, with 11 bases in between. The chain's CDR3 is CSARDRGFGTDTQYF. The CDR3 DNA is TGCAGTGCTAGAGATCGCGGGTTCGGCACAGATACGCAGTATTTT.

At least ten counts were recorded for this clonotype. The V and J genes are TRBV7-3 and TRBJ1-1; D may be TRBD1 (5 bases). Trimming removed 2 bases at V and 5 bases at J, with 18 bases between. This CDR3 contains 16 residues. Germline assignment: CDR1 SGHTA and CDR2 FQGTGA. CDR3: CASSLPSRGLFTEAFF. CDR3 DNA: TGTGCCAGCAGCTTACCCAGCCGGGGCCTCTTTACTGAAGCTTTCTTT.

This clonotype was detected only a few times. V gene TRBV20-1 combines with J gene TRBJ2-1, with 7 positions matching TRBD2. The CDR3 runs 11 residues. V lost 3 bases and J lost 13; bases outside the gene matches: 6. Germline V gene sequence: CDR1 DFQATT, CDR2 SNEGSKA (reference sequence). CDR3 bases: TGCAGTGCTAGCCGGGGGGAGACCCAGTTCTTC. It codes for CSASRGETQFF.